The clone carrying this TCR beta chain was detected ten times or more. Its antigen is currently unknown. This entry is derived from a study of T cells in Graves' hyperthyroidism and ophthalmopathy. RNA transcripts gave rise to amplified TCR beta CDR3 regions. An initial round of RT-PCR targeting the TCR CDR3 relied on the HTBI primer set. TCRdb reprocessed the multiplex PCR reads via MiXCR and lists one record per CDR3 protein. In the table there are 300,000 to 350,000 distinct CDR3 sequences, 15% to 20% of which are singletons. V was clipped by 8 bases and J by 3 bases; unmatched bases: 13. The CDR3 is 16 residues long. Germline CDR1 and CDR2: LNHDA and SQIVND (reference sequence). Enrolled ophthalmopathy patients presented with a Clinical Activity Score of at least 3, a NOSPECS grade of at least 4, and disease duration under 3 months. Out of around 10 ml of fresh peripheral blood came the PBMCs. Notes on the study in general: Progression to ophthalmopathy was predicted a median of about 6.6 months early.

Material: blood. V usage is TRBV19 and J usage is TRBJ2-7; the match to TRBD2 covers 10 bases. The TCR sequence derives from a woman in her thirties or forties with Graves' ophthalmopathy. In DNA, the CDR3 is TGTGCCAGTTGCCTTTATCTTAGCGGGAGGTGCTACGAGCAGTACTTC. This codes for CASCLYLSGRCYEQYF.